The clone carrying this T cell receptor (beta chain) was observed a handful of times. This record belongs to a study of cytomegalovirus exposure and HLA in healthy donors. The PCR contained 60 Vbeta and 13 Jbeta primers. Produced via immunoSEQ multiplex PCR; TCRdb's table is partial and in-frame only. Of tens of thousands of clones in the sample, approximately 81% are singletons; the top ten hold 22%. The CDR3 consists of 15 residues. Trimming took 6 bases from V and 3 from J, leaving 15 bases between them. The germline CDR1 and CDR2 sequences are MNHEY and SMNVEV (reference sequence). The sample was PBMCs. This TCR was recovered from a woman in her 30s in good health and CMV-seropositive. The V and J genes are TRBV27 and TRBJ1-5; D possibly corresponds to TRBD1 (6 bases). CDR3 coding DNA: TGTGCCAGCAGCAGAGCAGGGGCTTACAATCAGCCCCAGCATTTT. It encodes CASSRAGAYNQPQHF.